This TCR beta chain originates from a study of control samples from healthy donors and cancer patients. Libraries were prepared by immunoSEQ multiplex PCR; TCRdb keeps only in-frame clonotypes and omits some of them. The top ten hold around 6% of the sample, which has about 77,000 clones, almost 95% seen once. Trimming removed 0 bases at V and 6 bases at J, with 16 bases between. The CDR3 covers 16 residues. Germline loops: CDR1 MRHNA, CDR2 SNTAGT. The sequenced material came from blood. The clonotype comes from a woman aged 60-75 years in good health. The V call is TRBV6-4, the J call TRBJ2-3; tentatively, D is TRBD1 (5 bases). The CDR3 DNA reads as TGTGCCAGCAGTGACTCCTCTTTACAGGAATTGGATACGCAGTATTTT. Its protein product is CASSDSSLQELDTQYF.